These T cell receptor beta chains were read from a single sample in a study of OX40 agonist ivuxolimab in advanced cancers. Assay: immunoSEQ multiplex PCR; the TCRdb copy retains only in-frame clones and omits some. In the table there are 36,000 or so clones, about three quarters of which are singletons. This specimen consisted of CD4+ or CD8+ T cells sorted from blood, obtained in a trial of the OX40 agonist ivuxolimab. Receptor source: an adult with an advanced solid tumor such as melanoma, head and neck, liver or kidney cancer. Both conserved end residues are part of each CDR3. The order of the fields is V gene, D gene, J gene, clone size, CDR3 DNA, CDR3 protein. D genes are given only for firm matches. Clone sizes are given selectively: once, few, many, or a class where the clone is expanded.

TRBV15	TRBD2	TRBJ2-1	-	TGTGCCACCACCTCAGCGGGAGGCATTGAGCAGTTCTTC	CATTSAGGIEQFF
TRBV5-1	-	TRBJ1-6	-	TGCGCCAGCAGCAAGGACAATCAGAATTCACCCCTCCACTTT	CASSKDNQNSPLHF
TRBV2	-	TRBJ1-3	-	TGTGCCAGCAGACGGCGCTCTGGAAACACCATATATTTT	CASRRRSGNTIYF
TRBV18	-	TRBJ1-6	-	TGTGCCAGCTCACCTAACCGGGGGGATAATTCACCCCTCCACTTT	CASSPNRGDNSPLHF
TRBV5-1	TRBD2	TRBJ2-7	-	TGCGCCAGCAGCCATCACTTGACTAGCGGGAGGGTCTACGAGCAGTACTTC	CASSHHLTSGRVYEQYF
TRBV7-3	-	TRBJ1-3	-	TGTGCCAGCAGCTTAACTGGGGATTCGGCTGGAAACACCATATATTTT	CASSLTGDSAGNTIYF
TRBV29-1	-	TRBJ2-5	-	TGCAGTGTGGAGCCAGGGTCGGGGACCCAGTACTTC	CSVEPGSGTQYF
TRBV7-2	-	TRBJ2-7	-	TGTGCCAGCAGATTGGCGGGCAGTTGGGGGCAGTACTTC	CASRLAGSWGQYF
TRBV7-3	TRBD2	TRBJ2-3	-	TGTGCCAGCAGTCCTAGCGGGGGGCCCACAGATACGCAGTATTTT	CASSPSGGPTDTQYF
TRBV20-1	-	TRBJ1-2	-	TGCAGTGTCGCGTCTGAGGGCTACACCTTC	CSVASEGYTF
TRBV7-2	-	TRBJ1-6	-	TGTGCCAGCAGCCCTCAGCCCCCGTCGTATAATTCACCCCTCCACTTT	CASSPQPPSYNSPLHF
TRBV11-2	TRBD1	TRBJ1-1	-	TGTGCCAGCAGCTTGACAGGGCGCACTGAAGCTTTCTTT	CASSLTGRTEAFF
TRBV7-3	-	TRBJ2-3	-	TGTGCCAGCAGCATGTACAGGGTAGGGGATACGCAGTATTTT	CASSMYRVGDTQYF
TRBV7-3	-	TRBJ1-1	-	TGTGCCAGCAGCTTAAGCGTCAGTAGCACTGAAGCTTTCTTT	CASSLSVSSTEAFF
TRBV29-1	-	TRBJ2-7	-	TGCAGCGTGACCGGGACCCAGGGGTCCTACGAGCAGTACTTC	CSVTGTQGSYEQYF
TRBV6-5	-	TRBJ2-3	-	TGTGCCAGCAGCCTTGACAGACGCACAGATACGCAGTATTTT	CASSLDRRTDTQYF
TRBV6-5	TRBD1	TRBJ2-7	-	TGTGCCAGCAGTTACCTGGGACAGGGCAGAGAGCAGTACTTC	CASSYLGQGREQYF
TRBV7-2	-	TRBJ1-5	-	TGTGCCACCCGCCTCCAACAGAGTCAGCCCCAGCATTTT	CATRLQQSQPQHF
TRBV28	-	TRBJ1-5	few	TGTGCCAGCAGTCCGTCAGGGCATCAGCCCCAGCATTTT	CASSPSGHQPQHF
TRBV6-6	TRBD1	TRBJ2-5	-	TGTGCCAGCACCGGACAGGGGCTGGGGGAGACCCAGTACTTC	CASTGQGLGETQYF
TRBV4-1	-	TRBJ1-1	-	TGCGCCAGCAGCCGCGGACGGGGCCCAGAGGACACTGAAGCTTTCTTT	CASSRGRGPEDTEAFF
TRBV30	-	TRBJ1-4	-	TGTGCCTGGAGTGTTCCGTTTAGGTCTAGGAAACTGTTTTTT	CAWSVPFRSRKLFF